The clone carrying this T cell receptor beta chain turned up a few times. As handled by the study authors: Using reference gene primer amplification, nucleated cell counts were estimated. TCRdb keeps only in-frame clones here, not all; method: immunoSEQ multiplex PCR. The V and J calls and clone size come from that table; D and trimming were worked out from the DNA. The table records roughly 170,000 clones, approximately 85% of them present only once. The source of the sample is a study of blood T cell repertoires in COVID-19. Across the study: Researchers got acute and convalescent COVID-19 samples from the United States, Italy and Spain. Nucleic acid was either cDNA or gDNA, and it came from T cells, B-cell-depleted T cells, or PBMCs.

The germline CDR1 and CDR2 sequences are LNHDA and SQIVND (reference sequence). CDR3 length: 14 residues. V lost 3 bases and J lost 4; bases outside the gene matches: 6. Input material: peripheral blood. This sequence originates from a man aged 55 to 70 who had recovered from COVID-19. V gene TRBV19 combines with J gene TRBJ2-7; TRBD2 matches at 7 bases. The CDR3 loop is CASSIGEGPYEQYF. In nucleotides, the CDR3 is TGTGCCAGTAGTATTGGGGAGGGTCCGTACGAGCAGTACTTC.